The TCR beta chain described here comes from a study of CD8 T cells in Susac syndrome. Random hexamers were used to reverse transcribe an amount of roughly 0.5 to 1 ug RNA. The immunoSEQ assay covered 54 Vbeta and 13 Jbeta segments for CDR3. TCRdb reprocessed the immunoSEQ multiplex PCR reads via MiXCR and lists one record per CDR3 protein. The top ten clones hold approximately 0.12% of a sample with roughly 300,000 distinct CDR3 sequences, roughly 85% of them seen once. In blood CD8+ and CD4+ T cells, TCR beta underwent sequencing. Control patients had untreated stable or active relapsing-remitting multiple sclerosis by revised McDonald criteria. TEMRA cells were FACS-enriched, with CD8+ and CD4+ T cells isolated negatively. What was sequenced was CD8+ T cells from PBMCs. This clonotype was sampled from a human donor with multiple sclerosis.

The CDR3 reads CATSDGGSYNEQFF. CDR3 nucleotides: TGTGCCACCAGTGATGGGGGCTCCTACAATGAGCAGTTCTTC. V and J are TRBV24-1 and TRBJ2-1; D may be TRBD1 or TRBD2 (5 bases each). The CDR3 extends over 14 amino acids. CDR1 and CDR2 from the germline V gene are KGHDR and SFDVKD. Deletions cut 3 bases from V and 0 bases from J, with 5 bases between.